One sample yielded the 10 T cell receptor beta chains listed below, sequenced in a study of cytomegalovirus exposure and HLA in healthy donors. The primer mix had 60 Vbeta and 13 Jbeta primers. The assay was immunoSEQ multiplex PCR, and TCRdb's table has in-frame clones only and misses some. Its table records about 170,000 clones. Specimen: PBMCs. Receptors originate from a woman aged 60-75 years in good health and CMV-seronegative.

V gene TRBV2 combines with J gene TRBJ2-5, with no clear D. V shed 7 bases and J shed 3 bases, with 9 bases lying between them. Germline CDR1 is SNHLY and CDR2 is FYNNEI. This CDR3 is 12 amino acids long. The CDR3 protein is CASTRAKETQYF. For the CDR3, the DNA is TGTGCCAGCACGCGAGCAAAAGAGACCCAGTACTTC.

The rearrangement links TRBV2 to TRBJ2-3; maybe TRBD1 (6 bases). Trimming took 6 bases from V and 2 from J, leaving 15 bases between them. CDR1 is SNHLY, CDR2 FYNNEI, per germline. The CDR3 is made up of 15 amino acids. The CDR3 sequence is CASRPRQDFTDTQYF. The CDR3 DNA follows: TGTGCCAGCAGACCTAGACAGGATTTCACAGATACGCAGTATTTT.

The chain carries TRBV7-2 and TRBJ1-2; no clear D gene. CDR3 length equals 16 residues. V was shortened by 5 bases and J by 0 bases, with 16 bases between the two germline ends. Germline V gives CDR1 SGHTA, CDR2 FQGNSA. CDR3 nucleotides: TGTGCCAGCAGCCGGCGGTGGAGCGAAGCTAACTATGGCTACACCTTC. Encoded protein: CASSRRWSEANYGYTF.

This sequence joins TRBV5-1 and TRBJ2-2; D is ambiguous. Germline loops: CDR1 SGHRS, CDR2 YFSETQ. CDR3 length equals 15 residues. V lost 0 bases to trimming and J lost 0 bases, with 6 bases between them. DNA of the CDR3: TGCGCCAGCAGCTTGGACACCGCGAACACCGGGGAGCTGTTTTTT. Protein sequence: CASSLDTANTGELFF.

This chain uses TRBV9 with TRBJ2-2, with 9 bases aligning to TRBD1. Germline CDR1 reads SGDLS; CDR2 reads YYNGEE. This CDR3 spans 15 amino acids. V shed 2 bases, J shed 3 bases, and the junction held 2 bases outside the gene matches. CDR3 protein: CASSVGTGYTGELFF. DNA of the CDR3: TGTGCCAGCAGCGTTGGGACAGGGTACACCGGGGAGCTGTTTTTT.

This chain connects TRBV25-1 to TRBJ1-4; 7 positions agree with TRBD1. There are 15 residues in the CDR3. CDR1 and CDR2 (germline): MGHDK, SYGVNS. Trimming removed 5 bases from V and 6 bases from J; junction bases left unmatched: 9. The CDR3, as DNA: TGTGCCAGCAGTCCACAGGGGACGGGTGATGAAAAACTGTTTTTT. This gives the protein CASSPQGTGDEKLFF.

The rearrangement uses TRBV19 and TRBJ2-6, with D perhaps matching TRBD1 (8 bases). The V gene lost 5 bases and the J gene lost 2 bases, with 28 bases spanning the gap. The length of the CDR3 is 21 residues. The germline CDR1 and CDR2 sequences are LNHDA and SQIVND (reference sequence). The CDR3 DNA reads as TGTGCCAGTAGTCCCCGGACAGGGAGGGGAGGCTCTGGCCCTGGGGCCAACGTCCTGACTTTC. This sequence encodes CASSPRTGRGGSGPGANVLTF.

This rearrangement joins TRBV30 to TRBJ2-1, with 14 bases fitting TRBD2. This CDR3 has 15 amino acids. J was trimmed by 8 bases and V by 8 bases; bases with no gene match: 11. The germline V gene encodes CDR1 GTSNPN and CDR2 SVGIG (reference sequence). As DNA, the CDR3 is TGTGCCCGACTCACCGGGACTAGCGGGAGATATGAGCAGTTCTTC. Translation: CARLTGTSGRYEQFF.

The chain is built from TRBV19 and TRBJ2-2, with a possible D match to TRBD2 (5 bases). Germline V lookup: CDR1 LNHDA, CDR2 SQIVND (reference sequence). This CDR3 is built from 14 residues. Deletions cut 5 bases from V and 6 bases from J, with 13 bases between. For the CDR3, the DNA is TGTGCCAGTAGTGCCGGACTTGGCGCCGGGGAGCTGTTTTTT. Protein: CASSAGLGAGELFF. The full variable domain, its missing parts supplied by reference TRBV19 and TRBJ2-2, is DGGITQSPKYLFRKEGQNVTLSCEQNLNHDAMYWYRQDPGQGLRLIYYSQIVNDFQKGDIAEGYSVSREKKESFPLTVTSAQKNPTAFYLCASSAGLGAGELFFGEGSRLTVL.

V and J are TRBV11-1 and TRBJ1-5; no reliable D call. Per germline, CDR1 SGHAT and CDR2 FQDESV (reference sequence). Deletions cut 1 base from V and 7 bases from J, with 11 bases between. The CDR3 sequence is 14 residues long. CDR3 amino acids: CASSLEPSRQPQHF. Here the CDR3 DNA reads TGTGCCAGCAGCTTAGAGCCCTCCCGGCAGCCCCAGCATTTT.